These 11 T cell receptor beta chains originate from one sample sequenced in a study of graft-versus-host responses after intestinal transplantation. Clones were sequenced by immunoSEQ multiplex PCR, and TCRdb holds only the in-frame ones, with some missing. The sample holds fewer than 30,000 clones, approximately 95% seen once. The material was PBMCs, obtained 18 days after transplant. The receptors were sampled from a human patient who received an intestinal transplant, so some T cells may come from the graft donor.

The chain is built from TRBV5-1 and TRBJ2-7; 7 bases are a match to TRBD2. J was trimmed by 5 bases and V by 2 bases; bases with no gene match: 13. The CDR3 loop spans 16 amino acids. CDR1 and CDR2 (germline): SGHRS, YFSETQ. The CDR3 DNA is TGCGCCAGCAGCTTAGCCGCAGCCGGGACTACGAACGAGCAGTACTTC. It translates to CASSLAAAGTTNEQYF. Drawing the rest from reference TRBV5-1 and TRBJ2-7, the complete variable domain is KAGVTQTPRYLIKTRGQQVTLSCSPISGHRSVSWYQQTPGQGLQFLFEYFSETQRNKGNFPGRFSGRQFSNSRSEMNVSTLELGDSALYLCASSLAAAGTTNEQYFGPGTRLTVT.

This clone was observed once. This rearrangement joins TRBV6-5 to TRBJ1-1, with D unclear. The ends were cut back, 9 bases at V and 10 bases at J, with 15 bases in the middle. This CDR3 is 11 amino acids long. Germline V gene sequence: CDR1 MNHEY, CDR2 SVGAGI. The CDR3 DNA is TGTGCCAGTGGCCCGGGCAGGCGAGCTTTCTTT. Translation: CASGPGRRAFF.

The chain uses TRBV12-5 and TRBJ1-1; no clear D gene. Trimming took off 7 bases at V and 7 bases at J, with 16 bases between the two ends. This CDR3 is 13 amino acids long. The germline V gene encodes CDR1 LGHNT and CDR2 FRNRAP. CDR3 sequence reads: CASAPSAGSEAFF. The CDR3 DNA sequence: TGTGCTAGTGCCCCCTCCGCGGGAAGTGAAGCTTTCTTT.

The chain couples TRBV4-1 to TRBJ2-1, with D maybe TRBD2 (5 bases). With 0 bases removed from V and 9 bases from J, the gap between germline ends came to 18 bases. Looked up from germline, CDR1 is MGHRA and CDR2 is YSYEKL. The CDR3 runs 16 residues. CDR3 loop: CASSQEGSGSDSEQFF. The CDR3, as DNA: TGCGCCAGCAGCCAAGAGGGCTCGGGGTCTGATTCTGAGCAGTTCTTC.

This chain joins TRBV27 and TRBJ1-6; tentatively, D is TRBD1 (6 bases). Trimming shortened V by 8 bases and J by 3 bases, and 8 bases separated the two germline ends. The length of the CDR3 is 13 residues. Per the germline V gene, CDR1 is MNHEY and CDR2 is SMNVEV (reference sequence). The CDR3 sequence: CASGGLYNSPLHF. The CDR3 nucleotides read TGTGCCAGCGGGGGCCTCTATAATTCACCCCTCCACTTT.

The V and J genes are TRBV11-2 and TRBJ2-7; D possibly corresponds to TRBD1 (5 bases). CDR3 length equals 15 residues. V lost 1 base and J 3 bases, leaving 13 bases between the germline ends. Per germline, CDR1 SGHAT and CDR2 FQNNGV. CDR3 DNA sequence: TGTGCCAGCAGCTTAGGACAGCTTACACGCTACGAGCAGTACTTC. It codes for CASSLGQLTRYEQYF.

The V gene is TRBV2, the J gene TRBJ1-2; D unresolved. V lost 3 bases and J 13 bases, leaving 18 bases between the germline ends. This CDR3 has 13 residues. The germline CDR1 and CDR2 sequences are SNHLY and FYNNEI. DNA for the CDR3: TGTGCCAGCAGTGAGTCCAGGCTCCCAGTGGTCACCTTC. This sequence encodes CASSESRLPVVTF.

This chain uses TRBV4-1 with TRBJ1-1; maybe TRBD1 (5 bases). CDR1 and CDR2 from the germline V gene are MGHRA and YSYEKL. V was trimmed by 1 base and J by 4 bases, leaving 7 bases between them. The CDR3 sequence is 13 residues long. The CDR3 nucleotides read TGCGCCAGCAGCCAAGGGGGCTTCACTGAAGCTTTCTTT. It encodes CASSQGGFTEAFF.

This CDR3 is CASSLTDSYNNYGYTF. CDR3 DNA sequence: TGCGCCAGCAGCCTGACTGACTCATATAATAACTATGGCTACACCTTC. The V gene is TRBV5-1, the J gene TRBJ1-2; D is unclear. The CDR3 is 16 amino acids. Trimming stripped 4 bases from V and 1 base from J, with 17 bases between. The germline gives CDR1 SGHRS, CDR2 YFSETQ.

This chain joins TRBV6-5 and TRBJ2-5; D is uncertain. The CDR3 is made up of 14 amino acids. V was cut by 5 bases and J by 0 bases, with 10 bases left in between. Germline lookup yields CDR1 MNHEY and CDR2 SVGAGI. The CDR3 reads CASSTPWDQETQYF. The CDR3 nucleotides are TGTGCCAGCAGTACCCCTTGGGACCAAGAGACCCAGTACTTC.

V is TRBV5-5 and J is TRBJ1-3; D is perhaps TRBD1 (6 bases). V was clipped by 0 bases and J by 4 bases, with 11 bases between them. This CDR3 contains 15 residues. CDR1 and CDR2 (germline): SGHKS, YYEKEE (reference sequence). CDR3 sequence: CASSLAGVGGNTIYF. The CDR3 DNA reads as TGTGCCAGCAGCTTGGCAGGGGTTGGGGGAAACACCATATATTTT.